This is a list of T cell receptor beta chains from one sample in a study of shared clonotypes between healthy human individuals. Using immunoSEQ multiplex PCR, the repertoire was profiled, and TCRdb retains in-frame clones only, with some absent. The repertoire holds approximately 2.5 million clones, with approximately 94% as singletons. The sample comprised naive CD4+ T cells from PBMCs. These receptors came from a man in his late teens or twenties in good health. Some clones in this sample may be carry-over from other donors' samples. The CDR3 runs from the conserved cysteine through the conserved F or W. The D gene is left open where the match is weak. Clone size is not always given. Where it is, it says once, few, many or a class for expanded clones.

j_call,cdr3_length,v_call,d_call,clone_size,cdr3_aa,cdr3_nt
TRBJ2-1,16,TRBV18,TRBD2,NA,CASSGLLAGGSDEQFF,TGTGCCAGCTCAGGATTACTAGCGGGAGGGAGCGATGAGCAGTTCTTC
TRBJ1-4,12,TRBV28,NA,NA,CASSSESGAALF,TGTGCCAGCAGTTCCGAAAGCGGGGCAGCCCTTTTT
TRBJ2-1,15,TRBV5-1,NA,NA,CASSATADTYNEQFF,TGCGCCAGCAGCGCCACAGCGGACACCTACAATGAGCAGTTCTTC
TRBJ2-3,14,TRBV30,TRBD1,NA,CAWSADRGTDTQYF,TGTGCCTGGAGTGCCGACAGGGGAACAGATACGCAGTATTTT
TRBJ2-1,15,TRBV9,NA,NA,CASSAGHRLSNEQFF,TGTGCCAGCAGCGCAGGGCACAGGTTGTCGAATGAGCAGTTCTTC
TRBJ1-1,13,TRBV7-2,NA,NA,CASSPQPGTEAFF,TGTGCCAGCAGCCCTCAGCCGGGCACTGAAGCTTTCTTT
TRBJ2-1,13,TRBV5-1,NA,NA,CASKGEYYNEQFF,TGCGCCAGCAAGGGCGAGTACTACAATGAGCAGTTCTTC
TRBJ2-5,16,TRBV12-5,TRBD2,NA,CASGLMRREGLETQYF,TGTGCTAGTGGTCTCATGAGGCGGGAGGGCCTCGAGACCCAGTACTTC
TRBJ2-2,13,TRBV2,NA,NA,CAQQWGDTGELFF,TGTGCCCAGCAGTGGGGTGACACCGGGGAGCTGTTTTTT
TRBJ2-7,14,TRBV19,TRBD1,NA,CASSQPGQPTLKYF,TGTGCCAGTAGTCAGCCGGGACAGCCGACGCTGAAGTACTTC
TRBJ2-1,15,TRBV7-2,TRBD2,NA,CASSSGTSGVMEQFF,TGTGCCAGCAGCTCCGGGACTAGCGGGGTAATGGAGCAGTTCTTC
TRBJ2-7,15,TRBV27,TRBD1,once,CASSRGRGLSYEQYF,TGTGCCAGCAGCAGGGGCAGGGGGCTTTCCTACGAGCAGTACTTC
TRBJ1-4,15,TRBV5-1,TRBD1,NA,CASSDPGTGDEKLFF,TGCGCCAGCAGCGATCCCGGGACAGGTGACGAAAAACTGTTTTTT
TRBJ2-1,14,TRBV18,TRBD2,NA,CASSRTSGSNEQFF,TGTGCCAGCTCACGGACTAGCGGGAGCAATGAGCAGTTCTTC
TRBJ1-2,15,TRBV18,TRBD1,NA,CASSPLAGQGYGYTF,TGTGCCAGCTCACCACTCGCGGGACAGGGTTATGGCTACACCTTC
TRBJ1-3,14,TRBV7-9,NA,NA,CASSLQGSGNTIYF,TGTGCCAGCAGCTTACAGGGTTCTGGAAACACCATATATTTT
TRBJ2-2,16,TRBV11-2,NA,NA,CASSPGVELNTGELFF,TGTGCCAGCAGCCCAGGGGTGGAGCTGAACACCGGGGAGCTGTTTTTT
TRBJ1-1,13,TRBV5-1,NA,NA,CASSYRGPLGSFF,TGCGCCAGCAGCTACCGTGGGCCGCTCGGGTCTTTCTTT